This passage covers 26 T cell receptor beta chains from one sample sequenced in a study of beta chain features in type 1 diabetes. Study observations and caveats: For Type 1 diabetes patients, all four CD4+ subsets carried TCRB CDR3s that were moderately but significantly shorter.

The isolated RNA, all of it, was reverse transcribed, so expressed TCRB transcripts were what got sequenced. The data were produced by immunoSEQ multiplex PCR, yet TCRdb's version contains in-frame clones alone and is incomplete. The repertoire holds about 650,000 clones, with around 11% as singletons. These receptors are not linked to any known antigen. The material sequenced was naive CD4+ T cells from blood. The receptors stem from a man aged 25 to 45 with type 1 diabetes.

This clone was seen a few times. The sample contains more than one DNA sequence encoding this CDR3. In DNA form, the CDR3 reads TGTGCCAGCAGCTTAGTTACAGGGCATGGCTACACCTTC. Protein sequence: CASSLVTGHGYTF. This rearrangement joins TRBV7-9 to TRBJ1-2, with D maybe TRBD1 (6 bases). Germline CDR1 SEHNR, CDR2 FQNEAQ (reference sequence). The CDR3 runs 13 residues. V was trimmed by 1 base and J by 6 bases, leaving 9 bases between them. Drawing the rest from reference TRBV7-9 and TRBJ1-2, the complete variable domain is DTGVSQNPRHKITKRGQNVTFRCDPISEHNRLYWYRQTLGQGPEFLTYFQNEAQLEKSRLLSDRFSAERPKGSFSTLEIQRTEQGDSAMYLCASSLVTGHGYTFGSGTRLTVV.

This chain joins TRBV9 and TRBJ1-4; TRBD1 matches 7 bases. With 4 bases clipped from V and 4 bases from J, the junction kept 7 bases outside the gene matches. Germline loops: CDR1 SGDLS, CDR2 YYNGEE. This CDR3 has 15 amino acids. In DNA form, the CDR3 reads TGTGCCAGCAGCACCCGACAGGGATATAATGAAAAACTGTTTTTT. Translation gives CASSTRQGYNEKLFF.

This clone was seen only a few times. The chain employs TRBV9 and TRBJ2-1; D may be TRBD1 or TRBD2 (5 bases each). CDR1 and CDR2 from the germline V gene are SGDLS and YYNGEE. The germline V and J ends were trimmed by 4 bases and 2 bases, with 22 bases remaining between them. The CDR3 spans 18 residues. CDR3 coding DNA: TGTGCCAGCAGCTCAGAGGGTAACGGTCAGGGTCCCTACAATGAGCAGTTCTTC. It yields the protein CASSSEGNGQGPYNEQFF.

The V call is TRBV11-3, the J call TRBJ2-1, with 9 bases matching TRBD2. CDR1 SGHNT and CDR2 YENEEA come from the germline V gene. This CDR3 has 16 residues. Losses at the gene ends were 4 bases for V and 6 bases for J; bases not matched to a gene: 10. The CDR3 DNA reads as TGTGCCAGCAGCTCTCGTGTAGCGGGGGATCCCAATGAGCAGTTCTTC. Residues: CASSSRVAGDPNEQFF.

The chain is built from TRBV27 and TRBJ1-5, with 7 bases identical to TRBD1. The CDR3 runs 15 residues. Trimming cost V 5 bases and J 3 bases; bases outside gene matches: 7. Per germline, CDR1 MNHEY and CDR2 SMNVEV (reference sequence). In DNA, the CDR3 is TGTGCCAGCAGTCTCTACAGGGGTTACAATCAGCCCCAGCATTTT. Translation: CASSLYRGYNQPQHF.

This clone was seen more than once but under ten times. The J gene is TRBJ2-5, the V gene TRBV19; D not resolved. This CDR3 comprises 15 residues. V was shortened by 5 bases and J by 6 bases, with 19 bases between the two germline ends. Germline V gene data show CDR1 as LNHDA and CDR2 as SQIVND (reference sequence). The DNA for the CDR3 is TGTGCCAGTAGTGTGTCGAAGCTTGGGCTCCAGACCCAGTACTTC. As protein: CASSVSKLGLQTQYF.

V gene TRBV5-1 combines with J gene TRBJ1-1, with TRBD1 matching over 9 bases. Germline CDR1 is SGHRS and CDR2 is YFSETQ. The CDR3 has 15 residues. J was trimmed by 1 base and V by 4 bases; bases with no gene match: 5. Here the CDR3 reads CASSAQGARNTEAFF. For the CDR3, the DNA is TGCGCCAGCAGCGCACAGGGGGCTCGGAACACTGAAGCTTTCTTT.

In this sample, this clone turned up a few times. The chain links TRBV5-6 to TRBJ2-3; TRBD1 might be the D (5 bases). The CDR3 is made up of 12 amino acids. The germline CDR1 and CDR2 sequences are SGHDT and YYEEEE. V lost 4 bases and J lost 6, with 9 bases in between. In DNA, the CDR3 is TGTGCCAGCAGCGCGACAGCTGATACGCAGTATTTT. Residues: CASSATADTQYF.

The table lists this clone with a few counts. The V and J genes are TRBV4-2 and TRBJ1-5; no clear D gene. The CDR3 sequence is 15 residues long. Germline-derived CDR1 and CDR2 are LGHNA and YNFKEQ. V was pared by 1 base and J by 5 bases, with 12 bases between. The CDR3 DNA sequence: TGTGCCAGCAGCCAAGTAGACTTCGCTGATCAGCCCCAGCATTTT. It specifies CASSQVDFADQPQHF.

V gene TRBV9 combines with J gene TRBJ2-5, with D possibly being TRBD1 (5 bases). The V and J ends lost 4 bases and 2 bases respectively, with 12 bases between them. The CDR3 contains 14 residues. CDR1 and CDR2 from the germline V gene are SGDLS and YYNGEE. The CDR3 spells CASSLGDRQETQYF. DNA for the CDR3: TGTGCCAGCAGCCTAGGAGACAGACAAGAGACCCAGTACTTC.

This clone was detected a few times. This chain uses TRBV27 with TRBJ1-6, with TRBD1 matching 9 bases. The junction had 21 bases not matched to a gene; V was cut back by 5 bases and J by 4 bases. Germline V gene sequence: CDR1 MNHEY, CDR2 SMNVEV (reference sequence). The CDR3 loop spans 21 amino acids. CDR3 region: CASSRRRDRVEIGDYNSPLHF. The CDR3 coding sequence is TGTGCCAGCAGTCGACGCCGGGACAGGGTGGAGATTGGCGATTATAATTCACCCCTCCACTTT.

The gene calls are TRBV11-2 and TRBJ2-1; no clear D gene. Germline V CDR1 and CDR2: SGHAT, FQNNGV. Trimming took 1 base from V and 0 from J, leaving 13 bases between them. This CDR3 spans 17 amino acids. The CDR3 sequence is CASSLGGASSSYNEQFF. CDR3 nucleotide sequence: TGTGCCAGCAGCTTAGGTGGAGCCTCGAGCTCCTACAATGAGCAGTTCTTC.

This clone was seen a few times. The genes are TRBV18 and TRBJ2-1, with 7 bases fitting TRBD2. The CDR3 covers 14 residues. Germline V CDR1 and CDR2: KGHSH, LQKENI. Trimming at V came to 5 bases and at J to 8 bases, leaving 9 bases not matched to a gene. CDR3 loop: CASSSGLGADEQFF. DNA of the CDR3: TGTGCCAGCTCAAGCGGACTAGGGGCGGATGAGCAGTTCTTC.

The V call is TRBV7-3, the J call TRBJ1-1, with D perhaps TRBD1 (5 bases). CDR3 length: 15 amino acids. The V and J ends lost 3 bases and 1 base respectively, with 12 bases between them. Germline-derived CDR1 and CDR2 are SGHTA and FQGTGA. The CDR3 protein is CASSFNGGANTEAFF. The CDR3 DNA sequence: TGTGCCAGCAGCTTTAATGGGGGTGCGAACACTGAAGCTTTCTTT.

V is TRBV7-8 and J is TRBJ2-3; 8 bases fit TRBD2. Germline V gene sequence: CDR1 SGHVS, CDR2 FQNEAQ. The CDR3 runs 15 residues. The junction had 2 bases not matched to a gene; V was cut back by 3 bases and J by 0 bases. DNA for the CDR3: TGTGCCAGCAGCTTTAGCGGGGATAGCACAGATACGCAGTATTTT. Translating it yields CASSFSGDSTDTQYF.

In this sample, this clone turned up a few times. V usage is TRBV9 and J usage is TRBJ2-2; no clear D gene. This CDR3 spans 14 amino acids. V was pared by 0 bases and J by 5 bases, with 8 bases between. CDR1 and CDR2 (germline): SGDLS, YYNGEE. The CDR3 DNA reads TGTGCCAGCAGCGTAGCTTGGGGAACCGGGGAGCTGTTTTTT. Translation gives CASSVAWGTGELFF.

CDR3 DNA: TGTGCCATCAGTGAGTCAGTGGGAAATAATCAGCCCCAGCATTTT. Translating gives CAISESVGNNQPQHF. The chain couples TRBV10-3 to TRBJ1-5; D gene ambiguous. Germline assignment: CDR1 ENHRY and CDR2 SYGVKD. V lost 0 bases and J 4 bases, leaving 10 bases between the germline ends. This CDR3 region has 15 residues.

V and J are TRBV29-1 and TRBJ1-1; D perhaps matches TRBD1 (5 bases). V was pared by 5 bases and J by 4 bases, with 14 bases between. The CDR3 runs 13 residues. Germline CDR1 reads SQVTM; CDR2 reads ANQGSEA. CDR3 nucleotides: TGCAGCGTTTCTCAGGGTTTAGGCACTGAAGCTTTCTTT. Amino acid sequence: CSVSQGLGTEAFF.

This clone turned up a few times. The CDR3 coding sequence is TGTGCCAGCAGCTTAGGGGATAACTATGGCTACACCTTC. Its protein is CASSLGDNYGYTF. This chain uses TRBV7-9 with TRBJ1-2; no definite D call. The V end lost 1 base, the J end lost 1 base, and 4 bases lay between the germline ends. Per the germline V gene, CDR1 is SEHNR and CDR2 is FQNEAQ (reference sequence). This CDR3 has 13 residues.

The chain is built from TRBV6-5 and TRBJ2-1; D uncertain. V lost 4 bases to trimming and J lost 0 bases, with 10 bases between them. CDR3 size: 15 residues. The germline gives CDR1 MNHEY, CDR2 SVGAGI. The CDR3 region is CASSFMESSYNEQFF. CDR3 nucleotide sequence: TGTGCCAGCAGTTTCATGGAGAGCTCCTACAATGAGCAGTTCTTC.

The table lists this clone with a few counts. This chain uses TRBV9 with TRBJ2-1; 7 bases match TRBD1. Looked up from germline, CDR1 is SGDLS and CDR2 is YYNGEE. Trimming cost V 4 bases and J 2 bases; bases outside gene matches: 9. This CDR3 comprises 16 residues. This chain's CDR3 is CASSPAPGTAYNEQFF. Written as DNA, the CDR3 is TGTGCCAGCAGCCCCGCCCCCGGGACAGCCTACAATGAGCAGTTCTTC.

CDR3 sequence (DNA): TGTGCCAGCAGTGAGAGACAGGGTGACGAGCAGTACTTC. Translated: CASSERQGDEQYF. The chain uses TRBV6-1 and TRBJ2-7; 7 nucleotides agree with TRBD1. V was pared by 3 bases and J by 5 bases, with 4 bases of the junction left unmatched. The CDR3 is 13 residues long. CDR1 is MNHNS and CDR2 is SASEGT in the germline V gene.

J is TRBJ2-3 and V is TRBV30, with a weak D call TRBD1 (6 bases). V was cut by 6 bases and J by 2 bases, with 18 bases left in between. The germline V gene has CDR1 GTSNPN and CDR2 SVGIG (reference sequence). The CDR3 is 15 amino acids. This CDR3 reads CACPSPTGVTDTQYF. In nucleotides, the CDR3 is TGTGCCTGTCCCTCCCCGACAGGAGTCACAGATACGCAGTATTTT.

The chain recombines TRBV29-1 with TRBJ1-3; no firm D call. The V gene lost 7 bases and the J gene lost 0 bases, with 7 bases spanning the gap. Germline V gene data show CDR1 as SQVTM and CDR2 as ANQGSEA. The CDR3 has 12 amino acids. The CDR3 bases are TGCAGCGGGACCCTCTCTGGAAACACCATATATTTT. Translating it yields CSGTLSGNTIYF. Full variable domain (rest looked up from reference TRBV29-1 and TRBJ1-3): SAVISQKPSRDICQRGTSLTIQCQVDSQVTMMFWYRQQPGQSLTLIATANQGSEATYESGFVIDKFPISRPNLTFSTLTVSNMSPEDSSIYLCSGTLSGNTIYFGEGSWLTVV.

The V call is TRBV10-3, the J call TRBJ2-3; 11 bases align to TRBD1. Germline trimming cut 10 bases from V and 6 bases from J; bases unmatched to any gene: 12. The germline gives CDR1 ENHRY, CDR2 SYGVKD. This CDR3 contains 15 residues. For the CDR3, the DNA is TGTGCCACCAGCCGCTCGGGACAGGGGGAGGATACGCAGTATTTT. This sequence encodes CATSRSGQGEDTQYF.

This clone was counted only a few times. CDR3 bases: TGTGCCATCAGTGAGATTGGGGAGATACGAAACTATGGCTACACCTTC. This translates into CAISEIGEIRNYGYTF. The rearrangement uses TRBV10-3 and TRBJ1-2; no clear D gene. V lost 2 bases and J lost 2, with 15 bases in between. The germline gives CDR1 ENHRY, CDR2 SYGVKD. The CDR3 is 16 amino acids.